These 32 T cell receptor beta chains were all obtained from the same sample, sequenced in a study of cytomegalovirus exposure and HLA in healthy donors. The PCR had 60 Vbeta and 13 Jbeta primers. TCRdb's copy holds only in-frame clones and misses some; the assay was immunoSEQ multiplex PCR. The sample has about 150,000 clones; roughly 80% are singletons. Source material: PBMCs. Receptors originate from a man in his forties or fifties in good health and CMV-seronegative.

The chain has TRBV7-8 and TRBJ1-4; D is ambiguous. V was shortened by 1 base and J by 0 bases, with 6 bases between the two germline ends. The CDR3 runs 15 residues. CDR1 and CDR2 from the germline V gene are SGHVS and FQNEAQ. CDR3 region: CASSLGAATNEKLFF. The CDR3 nucleotides are TGTGCCAGCAGCTTAGGCGCCGCAACTAATGAAAAACTGTTTTTT.

In nucleotides, the CDR3 is TGTGCCAGCAGCCAAGAACTAGCTAATGAGCAGTTCTTC. Translation gives CASSQELANEQFF. The genes are TRBV4-2 and TRBJ2-1; a possible D gene is TRBD2 (6 bases). CDR3 length: 13 residues. Germline V CDR1 and CDR2: LGHNA, YNFKEQ. Deletions cut 0 bases from V and 7 bases from J, with 7 bases between.

The CDR3 DNA follows: TGTGCCAGCAGCATCAGGGGGACTAGCGGGATCGATGAGCAGTTCTTC. Amino acid sequence: CASSIRGTSGIDEQFF. The V and J genes are TRBV9 and TRBJ2-1; 13 bases are a match to TRBD2. Germline trimming cut 4 bases from V and 8 bases from J; bases unmatched to any gene: 9. Germline-derived CDR1 and CDR2 are SGDLS and YYNGEE. The CDR3 is made up of 16 amino acids.

The chain is built from TRBV28 and TRBJ2-1; 11 positions match TRBD2. V dropped 5 bases and J dropped 6; count of bases not matched to a gene: 9. CDR1 and CDR2 from the germline V gene are MDHEN and SYDVKM. The CDR3 has 16 residues. The CDR3 nucleotides are TGTGCCAGCAGTCTCGAGACTAGCGGGGTCTTCAATGAGCAGTTCTTC. The encoded protein is CASSLETSGVFNEQFF.

V is TRBV19 and J is TRBJ1-5; possible D gene TRBD1, 6 bases. The V end was cut by 6 bases, the J end by 4 bases, with 19 bases between. CDR3 length equals 16 residues. Germline CDR1 and CDR2: LNHDA and SQIVND (reference sequence). In nucleotides, the CDR3 is TGTGCCAGTAGGGCGGGGGCGGGGGAGAGAAATCAGCCCCAGCATTTT. This gives the protein CASRAGAGERNQPQHF.

This chain joins TRBV4-1 and TRBJ1-1, with D unclear. Between the trimmed V and J ends, which lost 5 bases and 0 bases, there was a span of 13 bases. Germline V gives CDR1 MGHRA, CDR2 YSYEKL. The CDR3 is made up of 15 amino acids. In nucleotides, the CDR3 is TGCGCCAGCAGCGTTCCGGGTTCCATGAACACTGAAGCTTTCTTT. Its protein is CASSVPGSMNTEAFF.

This clone was seen more than once but under ten times. V gene TRBV15 combines with J gene TRBJ2-3, with TRBD1 matching 7 bases. This CDR3 is 17 amino acids long. Trimming at V came to 10 bases and at J to 2 bases, leaving 18 bases not matched to a gene. Germline CDR1 is LNHNV and CDR2 is YYDKDF (reference sequence). CDR3 sequence reads: CAILHLTGAGATDTQYF. The CDR3 DNA follows: TGTGCCATTCTACACCTCACAGGGGCTGGTGCCACAGATACGCAGTATTTT.

Turning to this clone: Its ends do not fully match the called genes, so a read error is possible. The chain couples TRBV6-1 to TRBJ2-5, with D possibly matching TRBD1 (5 bases). The CDR3 is made up of 15 amino acids. In germline, CDR1 is MNHNS, CDR2 SASEGT. The CDR3 reads CASSEDYRRQETQYF. The CDR3 region has the DNA TGTGCCAGCAGCGAAGATTACAGGAGACAAGAGACCCAGTACTTC.

This chain joins TRBV27 and TRBJ2-7, with TRBD1 as a possible D gene (6 bases). The CDR3 spans 10 residues. Trimming removed 5 bases from V and 7 bases from J, with 6 bases in between. The germline CDR1 and CDR2 sequences are MNHEY and SMNVEV (reference sequence). The CDR3 region is CASSQGEQYF. For the CDR3, the DNA is TGTGCCAGCAGTCAGGGGGAGCAGTACTTC.

This clone was observed a few times. CDR3 DNA sequence: TGCGCCAGCAGCCAAGAGGCCGACACTGAAGCTTTCTTT. Translated: CASSQEADTEAFF. V and J are TRBV4-3 and TRBJ1-1; D ambiguous. Germline CDR1 and CDR2: LGHNA and YSLEER. The germline V and J ends were trimmed by 0 bases and 3 bases, with 5 bases remaining between them. The CDR3 is 13 amino acids.

This clone was counted a few times. The rearrangement links TRBV28 to TRBJ2-7, with D perhaps TRBD2 (5 bases). CDR1 and CDR2 from the germline V gene are MDHEN and SYDVKM. The CDR3 sequence is 14 residues long. Trimming took off 6 bases at V and 6 bases at J, with 18 bases between the two ends. This chain's CDR3 is CASSPNSVLREQYF. The DNA of the CDR3 is TGTGCCAGCAGCCCAAATAGCGTTCTCCGCGAGCAGTACTTC.

The V and J genes are TRBV5-4 and TRBJ2-3; no clear D gene. CDR3 length: 19 amino acids. V lost 0 bases to trimming and J lost 1 base, with 21 bases between them. The germline gives CDR1 SGHNT, CDR2 YYREEE (reference sequence). DNA of the CDR3: TGTGCCAGCAGCTTGGGGCAGGCTTATGTATTTTTTGGCACAGATACGCAGTATTTT. This codes for CASSLGQAYVFFGTDTQYF.

The chain uses TRBV7-3 and TRBJ2-3; D gene ambiguous. The CDR3 runs 13 residues. Germline loops: CDR1 SGHTA, CDR2 FQGTGA. The V and J ends lost 4 bases and 4 bases respectively, with 9 bases between them. CDR3 nucleotide sequence: TGTGCCAGCAGCTCCCGCGCGGCAGATACGCAGTATTTT. Its protein is CASSSRAADTQYF. Full variable domain (missing parts from reference TRBV7-3 and TRBJ2-3): GAGVSQTPSNKVTEKGKYVELRCDPISGHTALYWYRQSLGQGPEFLIYFQGTGAADDSGLPNDRFFAVRPEGSVSTLKIQRTERGDSAVYLCASSSRAADTQYFGPGTRLTVL.

CDR3 sequence (DNA): TGTGCCAGCAGGCGGACTAGCGGGGGCCCGAACACCGGGGAGCTGTTTTTT. Protein: CASRRTSGGPNTGELFF. The chain uses TRBV14 and TRBJ2-2; the match to TRBD2 covers 13 bases. The germline gives CDR1 SGHDN, CDR2 FVKESK. The junction had 4 bases not matched to a gene; V was cut back by 6 bases and J by 0 bases. The CDR3 has 17 residues.

The chain couples TRBV7-9 to TRBJ1-5, with D tentatively TRBD1 (5 bases). The CDR3 consists of 13 residues. Germline V gene data show CDR1 as SEHNR and CDR2 as FQNEAQ (reference sequence). V lost 3 bases and J 5 bases, leaving 8 bases between the germline ends. The CDR3 loop reads CASSLDNYQPQHF. In DNA form, the CDR3 reads TGTGCCAGCAGCTTGGACAACTATCAGCCCCAGCATTTT.

V is TRBV6-6 and J is TRBJ2-3; perhaps TRBD2 as D (5 bases). Germline V lookup: CDR1 MNHNY, CDR2 SVGAGI (reference sequence). Deletions cut 4 bases from V and 10 bases from J, with 12 bases between. The CDR3 is made up of 12 amino acids. The CDR3 sequence: CASSLPAEAQYF. CDR3 nucleotide sequence: TGTGCCAGCAGTTTACCGGCGGAGGCGCAGTATTTT.

This clone showed up just once. J is TRBJ1-2 and V is TRBV6-6; D is unclear. The V end lost 7 bases, the J end lost 4 bases, and 16 bases lay between the germline ends. The germline V gene encodes CDR1 MNHNY and CDR2 SVGAGI (reference sequence). The CDR3 totals 14 residues. CDR3 DNA: TGTGCCAGCATCGCCAGGCGAAATGGCTATGGCTACACCTTC. It yields the protein CASIARRNGYGYTF.

As to this clone: Other nucleotide sequences from this sample produce the same CDR3. The rearrangement uses TRBV4-3 and TRBJ2-7; the match to TRBD1 covers 8 bases. V shed 3 bases, J shed 2 bases, and the junction held 9 bases outside the gene matches. The CDR3 sequence is 16 residues long. Looked up from germline, CDR1 is LGHNA and CDR2 is YSLEER. For the CDR3, the DNA is TGCGCCAGCAGCCACAGTGGGACAGGAGAAACCTACGAGCAGTACTTC. Protein: CASSHSGTGETYEQYF.

The J gene is TRBJ2-7, the V gene TRBV1; the table names TRBD2, a call not compared with the DNA. TRBV1 is marked as a pseudogene. This CDR3 is built from 17 residues. The CDR3 spells CTSSPKRAGGNSYEQYF. CDR3 sequence (DNA): TGCACCAGCAGCCCCAAACGAGCGGGAGGCAACTCCTACGAGCAGTACTTC.

The sample holds a few counts of this clone. V and J are TRBV28 and TRBJ2-5; perhaps TRBD1 as D (8 bases). The germline V gene has CDR1 MDHEN and CDR2 SYDVKM. The CDR3 spans 13 residues. V lost 10 bases, J lost 6 bases, and 18 bases lay in between. The chain's CDR3 is CAINRGGMKTQYF. In DNA, the CDR3 is TGTGCCATCAACAGGGGGGGAATGAAGACCCAGTACTTC.

In nucleotides, the CDR3 is TGTGCCAGCTCACAACAGGGCCAGGGCTACACCTTC. Its protein is CASSQQGQGYTF. The genes are TRBV18 and TRBJ1-2, with D possibly being TRBD1 (6 bases). V gave up 4 bases and J gave up 8 bases, with 11 bases separating them. The CDR3 length is 12 residues. Looked up from germline, CDR1 is KGHSH and CDR2 is LQKENI. The whole variable domain, filled in from reference TRBV18 and TRBJ1-2, reads NAGVMQNPRHLVRRRGQEARLRCSPMKGHSHVYWYRQLPEEGLKFMVYLQKENIIDESGMPKERFSAEFPKEGPSILRIQQVVRGDSAAYFCASSQQGQGYTFGSGTRLTVV.

This clone was counted once. V usage is TRBV2 and J usage is TRBJ1-4, with a tentative D call TRBD1 (6 bases). This CDR3 is 13 amino acids long. Trimming removed 8 bases at V and 4 bases at J, with 11 bases between. From germline, CDR1 is SNHLY and CDR2 FYNNEI. The CDR3 loop reads CASRQVLNEKLFF. CDR3 in DNA: TGTGCCAGCCGACAGGTCCTTAATGAAAAACTGTTTTTT.

Here the CDR3 DNA reads TGTGCCAGCAGCCAAGCCATAGGGGGAATGGGAGAGCAGTACTTC. This gives the protein CASSQAIGGMGEQYF. The genes are TRBV14 and TRBJ2-5; tentative D call: TRBD1 (6 bases). Trimming pared 1 base from V and 11 bases from J, leaving 20 bases between. From germline, CDR1 is SGHDN and CDR2 FVKESK. This CDR3 is 15 amino acids long. Using reference TRBV14 and TRBJ2-5 for the parts outside the CDR3, the full variable domain is EAGVTQFPSHSVIEKGQTVTLRCDPISGHDNLYWYRRVMGKEIKFLLHFVKESKQDESGMPNNRFLAERTGGTYSTLKVQPAELEDSGVYFCASSQAIGGMGEQYFGPGTRLLVL.

A few counts support this clone. The rearrangement joins TRBV4-3 to TRBJ2-7; 8 positions match TRBD2. With V trimmed by 0 bases and J by 4 bases, 14 bases remained unmatched. Germline CDR1 LGHNA, CDR2 YSLEER. This CDR3 comprises 18 residues. The CDR3 DNA reads as TGCGCCAGCAGCCAAGATCGAGTGGGGCGGGGGGCGCGTTACGAGCAGTACTTC. Its translation is CASSQDRVGRGARYEQYF.

The chain has TRBV5-1 and TRBJ2-1, with D possibly being TRBD2 (6 bases). Germline assignment: CDR1 SGHRS and CDR2 YFSETQ. V was pared by 0 bases and J by 9 bases, with 16 bases between. The CDR3 runs to 15 residues. CDR3 sequence reads: CASSLDPGLQGEQFF. CDR3 DNA: TGCGCCAGCAGCTTGGACCCGGGACTTCAGGGTGAGCAGTTCTTC.

V and J are TRBV9 and TRBJ2-3; perhaps TRBD1 as D (5 bases). CDR3 length: 15 residues. V shed 0 bases and J shed 1 base, with 9 bases lying between them. Germline V gene data show CDR1 as SGDLS and CDR2 as YYNGEE. The CDR3 loop is CASSVGGAGTDTQYF. Written as DNA, the CDR3 is TGTGCCAGCAGCGTAGGTGGGGCGGGCACAGATACGCAGTATTTT. Complete variable domain (other parts from reference TRBV9 and TRBJ2-3): DSGVTQTPKHLITATGQRVTLRCSPRSGDLSVYWYQQSLDQGLQFLIQYYNGEERAKGNILERFSAQQFPDLHSELNLSSLELGDSALYFCASSVGGAGTDTQYFGPGTRLTVL.

The gene calls are TRBV28 and TRBJ2-3; TRBD1 agrees at 7 bases. Trimming removed 6 bases from V and 4 bases from J; junction bases left unmatched: 10. Germline CDR1 and CDR2: MDHEN and SYDVKM. This CDR3 region has 15 residues. The chain's CDR3 is CASRLGGAGADTQYF. The CDR3 region has the DNA TGTGCCAGCAGATTAGGGGGCGCAGGGGCAGATACGCAGTATTTT. Combining the CDR3 with reference TRBV28 and TRBJ2-3 gives the whole variable domain DVKVTQSSRYLVKRTGEKVFLECVQDMDHENMFWYRQDPGLGLRLIYFSYDVKMKEKGDIPEGYSVSREKKERFSLILESASTNQTSMYLCASRLGGAGADTQYFGPGTRLTVL.

The table lists this clone with a count of one. This chain links TRBV10-3 with TRBJ2-7; no clear D. This CDR3 is 12 amino acids long. V shed 2 bases and J shed 6 bases, with 8 bases lying between them. The germline CDR1 and CDR2 sequences are ENHRY and SYGVKD. The CDR3 loop reads CAISENGGEQYF. CDR3 DNA: TGTGCCATCAGTGAGAATGGCGGCGAGCAGTACTTC.

The chain recombines TRBV5-1 with TRBJ2-1; TRBD2 matches at 8 bases. V dropped 0 bases and J dropped 7; count of bases not matched to a gene: 6. Germline V gene sequence: CDR1 SGHRS, CDR2 YFSETQ. CDR3 length: 15 residues. The CDR3 here is CASSLGVAGMNEQFF. As DNA, the CDR3 is TGCGCCAGCAGCTTGGGGGTAGCGGGAATGAATGAGCAGTTCTTC.

This CDR3 is CASRVDREAYEQYF. The CDR3 DNA is TGTGCCAGCAGAGTCGACAGGGAGGCCTACGAGCAGTACTTC. This rearrangement joins TRBV6-1 to TRBJ2-7, with D tentatively TRBD1 (7 bases). The V and J ends lost 6 bases and 2 bases respectively, with 14 bases between them. The CDR3 is made up of 14 amino acids. The germline V gene encodes CDR1 MNHNS and CDR2 SASEGT.

J is TRBJ1-3 and V is TRBV6-5; the D gene is possibly TRBD1 (5 bases). Germline-derived CDR1 and CDR2 are MNHEY and SVGAGI. V lost 4 bases to trimming and J lost 2 bases, with 15 bases between them. This CDR3 has 16 amino acids. In DNA, the CDR3 is TGTGCCAGCAGTTCCCAGGGCGGGGGACCTGGAAACACCATATATTTT. Its translation: CASSSQGGGPGNTIYF.

V is TRBV7-8 and J is TRBJ2-3; perhaps TRBD2 as D (7 bases). The CDR3 is 13 residues long. Trimming left V 10 bases short and J 5 bases short, with 16 bases between. Germline V lookup: CDR1 SGHVS, CDR2 FQNEAQ. CDR3 protein: CATKGGGQDTQYF. The CDR3 nucleotides read TGTGCCACCAAGGGGGGGGGACAAGATACGCAGTATTTT.